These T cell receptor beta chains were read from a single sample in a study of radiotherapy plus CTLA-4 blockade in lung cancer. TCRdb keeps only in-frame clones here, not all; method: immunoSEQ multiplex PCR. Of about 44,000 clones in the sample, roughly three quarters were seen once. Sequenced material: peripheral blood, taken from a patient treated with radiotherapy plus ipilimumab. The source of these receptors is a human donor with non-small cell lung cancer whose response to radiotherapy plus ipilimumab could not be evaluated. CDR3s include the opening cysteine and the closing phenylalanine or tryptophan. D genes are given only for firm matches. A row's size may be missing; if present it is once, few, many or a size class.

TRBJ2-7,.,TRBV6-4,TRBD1,TGTGCCAGCAGTGACTCCGCTGGGACAGGGAAATACGAGCAGTACTTC,CASSDSAGTGKYEQYF
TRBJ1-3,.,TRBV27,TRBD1,TGTGCCAGCAGTCCAGGACAGGGGCCCTCTGGAAACACCATATATTTT,CASSPGQGPSGNTIYF
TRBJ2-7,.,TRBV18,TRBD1,TGTGCCAGCTCACGTACCCCGGACAGGTCCTACGAGCAGTACTTC,CASSRTPDRSYEQYF
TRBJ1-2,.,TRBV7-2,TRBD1,TGTGCCAGCAGCAAGGACAGGGTCGGCTATGGCTACACCTTC,CASSKDRVGYGYTF
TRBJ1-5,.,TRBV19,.,TGTGCCGGTAGTAGCAGGGTAGGTAATCAGCCCCAGCATTTT,CAGSSRVGNQPQHF
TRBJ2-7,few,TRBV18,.,TGTGCCAGCTCACCACCCAGCGCCTACGAGCAGTACTTC,CASSPPSAYEQYF
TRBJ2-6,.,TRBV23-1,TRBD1,TGCGCCAGCAGTCAATCGGTAGACAGGGCACCCCGCTCTGGGGCCAACGTCCTGACTTTC,CASSQSVDRAPRSGANVLTF
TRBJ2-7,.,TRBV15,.,TGTGCCACCAGCGCAGACTACTCCTACGAGCAGTACTTC,CATSADYSYEQYF
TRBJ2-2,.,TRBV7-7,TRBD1,TGTGCTAGCAGCCCGGGGACAGCGAACACCGGGGAGCTGTTTTTT,CASSPGTANTGELFF
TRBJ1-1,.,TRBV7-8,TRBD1,TGTGCCAGCACCTGGCGACAGGGGAACACTGAAGCTTTCTTT,CASTWRQGNTEAFF
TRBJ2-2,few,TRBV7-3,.,TGTGCCAGCAGCGAAACGGGGGTTACCGGGGAGCTGTTTTTT,CASSETGVTGELFF
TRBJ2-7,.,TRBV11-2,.,TGTGCCAGCAGCACTGACGCGGGCACGTACGAGCAGTACTTC,CASSTDAGTYEQYF
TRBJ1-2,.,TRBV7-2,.,TGTGCCAGCAGCTTCGTCAACTATGGCTACACCTTC,CASSFVNYGYTF
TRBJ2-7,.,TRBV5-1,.,TGCGCCAGCAGCAGGGACACAACGGGCGAGCAGTACTTC,CASSRDTTGEQYF
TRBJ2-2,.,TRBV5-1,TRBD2,TGCGCCAGCAGTCCAATAGCGGGACGTACCGGGGAGCTGTTTTTT,CASSPIAGRTGELFF
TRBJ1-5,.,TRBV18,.,TGTGCCAGCTCACCTCCCTTGACCGGGGGTAACCAGCCCCAGCATTTT,CASSPPLTGGNQPQHF
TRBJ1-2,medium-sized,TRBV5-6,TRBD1,TGTGCCAGCAACCCCACCGAGGGACAGAGATATGGCTACACCTTC,CASNPTEGQRYGYTF
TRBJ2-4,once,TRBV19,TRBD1,TGTGCCAGTAGTATCGGGACAGGGGTTTACATTCAGTACTTC,CASSIGTGVYIQYF
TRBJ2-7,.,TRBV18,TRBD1,TGTGCCAGCTCACCGGTGGCAGGGGGTTGCGAGCAGTACTTC,CASSPVAGGCEQYF
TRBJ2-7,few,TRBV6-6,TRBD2,TGTGCCAGCAGTACGGGGACTAGCGGGGGACCCTACGAGCAGTACTTC,CASSTGTSGGPYEQYF
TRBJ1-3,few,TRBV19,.,TGTGCCAGTAGTATAACCAGCTCTGGAAACACCATATATTTT,CASSITSSGNTIYF
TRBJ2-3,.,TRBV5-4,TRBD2,TGTGCCAGCAGCAGGGCGGGGACTAGCGGGAGGGCCGGCACAGATACGCAGTATTTT,CASSRAGTSGRAGTDTQYF
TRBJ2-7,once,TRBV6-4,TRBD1,TGTGCCAGCAGCTTCCGCAGGGACAGGGGTAACGAGCAGTACTTC,CASSFRRDRGNEQYF
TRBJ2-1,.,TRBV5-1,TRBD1,TGCGCCAGCAGCTTGACCCACGGGACAGGGTTAAATGAGCAGTTCTTC,CASSLTHGTGLNEQFF
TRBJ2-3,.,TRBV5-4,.,TGTGCCAGCAGCAAGACATATAGCACAGATACGCAGTATTTT,CASSKTYSTDTQYF
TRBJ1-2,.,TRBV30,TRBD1,TGTGCCTGGAGTGGACAGGGGTATGGCTACACCTTC,CAWSGQGYGYTF
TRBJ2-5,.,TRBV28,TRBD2,TGTGCCAGCAGTTTGGTCGCGGGAGCGGTAGAGACCCAGTACTTC,CASSLVAGAVETQYF
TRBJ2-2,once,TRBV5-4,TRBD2,TGTGCCAGCAGCATCGGGACTAGCTTCACCGGGGAGCTGTTTTTT,CASSIGTSFTGELFF
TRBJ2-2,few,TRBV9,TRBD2,TGTGCCAGCAGCGTACCGGGCGGGGGCGGGGGGGCAGCCGGGGAGCTGTTTTTT,CASSVPGGGGGAAGELFF